Below are 25 T cell receptor beta chains sequenced from a single sample in a study of OX40 agonist ivuxolimab in advanced cancers. Only in-frame clones appear in the TCRdb table, and some are missing; sequencing was by immunoSEQ multiplex PCR. Of fewer than 85,000 clones in the sample, 85% to 95% were seen once. Sequences were derived from CD4+ or CD8+ T cells sorted from blood, sampled in a trial of the OX40 agonist ivuxolimab. The receptors come from an adult with an advanced solid tumor such as melanoma, head and neck, liver or kidney cancer.

The V and J genes are TRBV29-1 and TRBJ2-1, with TRBD2 as a possible D gene (6 bases). From germline, CDR1 is SQVTM and CDR2 ANQGSEA. The CDR3 is made up of 13 amino acids. V lost 4 bases and J lost 8, with 15 bases in between. The CDR3 DNA reads TGCAGCGTTGCCACGGGAGTGAGGGATGAGCAGTTCTTC. Its protein product is CSVATGVRDEQFF.

The chain is built from TRBV7-6 and TRBJ2-3; no firm D call. This CDR3 region has 17 residues. The ends were cut back, 0 bases at V and 0 bases at J, with 13 bases in the middle. Germline values: CDR1 SGHVS, CDR2 FNYEAQ. Here the CDR3 reads CASSLASAAVSTDTQYF. The CDR3 nucleotides are TGTGCCAGCAGCTTAGCGTCCGCCGCAGTTAGCACAGATACGCAGTATTTT.

In this sample, this clone is medium-sized (0.01 to 0.1%). The chain couples TRBV7-2 to TRBJ2-2; 8 nucleotides line up with TRBD2. CDR1 and CDR2 (germline): SGHTA, FQGNSA. The V segment lost 6 bases and the J segment 4 bases; nucleotides outside the gene matches: 4. The CDR3 is made up of 14 amino acids. CDR3 region: CASSIGTSTGELFF. The CDR3 region has the DNA TGTGCCAGCAGTATCGGGACTAGCACCGGGGAGCTGTTTTTT. Full variable domain (rest looked up from reference TRBV7-2 and TRBJ2-2): GAGVSQSPSNKVTEKGKDVELRCDPISGHTALYWYRQSLGQGLEFLIYFQGNSAPDKSGLPSDRFSAERTGGSVSTLTIQRTQQEDSAVYLCASSIGTSTGELFFGEGSRLTVL.

V usage is TRBV6-5 and J usage is TRBJ1-2; possible D gene TRBD1, 5 bases. V shed 8 bases and J shed 3 bases, with 10 bases lying between them. The V gene's germline CDR1 is MNHEY and CDR2 SVGAGI. The CDR3 has 12 residues. CDR3 nucleotides: TGTGCCAGCTCTACAGGCGACTATGGCTACACCTTC. Translated, it gives CASSTGDYGYTF.

The table lists this clone with a count of one. Compared with germline, one end of the junction differs, possibly owing to a read error. V usage is TRBV11-3 and J usage is TRBJ2-3; 7 positions agree with TRBD1. The CDR3 is 13 residues long. The germline V gene has CDR1 SGHNT and CDR2 YENEEA. The CDR3 region is CASSRVGQTTQYF. CDR3 in DNA: TGCGCCAGCAGCCGGGTGGGACAGACTACGCAGTATTTT.

This chain connects TRBV5-1 to TRBJ2-2, with no clear D. Germline CDR1 reads SGHRS; CDR2 reads YFSETQ. The CDR3 totals 16 residues. V was pared by 0 bases and J by 6 bases, with 15 bases between. In DNA form, the CDR3 reads TGCGCCAGCAGCTTGGCCAACGGCCCGGTCGCCGGGGAGCTGTTTTTT. It specifies CASSLANGPVAGELFF.

This chain joins TRBV4-3 and TRBJ2-7; TRBD2 matches at 11 bases. V shed 1 base and J 4 bases; nucleotides not matched to a gene: 9. CDR3 size: 17 residues. In germline, CDR1 is LGHNA, CDR2 YSLEER. The CDR3 coding sequence is TGCGCCAGCAGCCAAGCCCCCGGAGCTAGCGGGAGGTACGAGCAGTACTTC. It specifies CASSQAPGASGRYEQYF.

The V gene is TRBV2, the J gene TRBJ2-1; TRBD2 is a possible D gene (7 bases). The V end was cut by 2 bases, the J end by 5 bases, with 19 bases between. Germline CDR1 is SNHLY and CDR2 is FYNNEI. This CDR3 has 17 amino acids. The CDR3 coding sequence is TGTGCCAGCAGTGAAAGGGGGGGTGGGACACGAGACAATGAGCAGTTCTTC. Protein sequence: CASSERGGGTRDNEQFF.

V gene TRBV5-1 combines with J gene TRBJ2-3; TRBD2 agrees at 8 bases. The CDR3 spans 15 residues. The J segment lost 2 bases and the V segment lost 4 bases, leaving 6 bases of the junction unmatched. In germline, CDR1 is SGHRS, CDR2 YFSETQ. The CDR3 DNA is TGCGCCAGCAGCAGTACTAGCGGCCACACAGATACGCAGTATTTT. This translates into CASSSTSGHTDTQYF.

The V call is TRBV7-3, the J call TRBJ1-1, with 8 bases identical to TRBD1. The V segment lost 6 bases and the J segment 0 bases; nucleotides outside the gene matches: 6. Germline CDR1 and CDR2: SGHTA and FQGTGA. The CDR3 is 15 residues long. CDR3 in amino acids: CASRRTGNLNTEAFF. In nucleotides, the CDR3 is TGTGCCAGCAGACGGACAGGGAACTTGAACACTGAAGCTTTCTTT. The whole variable domain, remainder taken from reference TRBV7-3 and TRBJ1-1, is GAGVSQTPSNKVTEKGKYVELRCDPISGHTALYWYRQSLGQGPEFLIYFQGTGAADDSGLPNDRFFAVRPEGSVSTLKIQRTERGDSAVYLCASRRTGNLNTEAFFGQGTRLTVV.

The chain combines TRBV19 with TRBJ1-2; no clear D gene. Trimming cost V 5 bases and J 2 bases, with 9 bases left between them. CDR3 length equals 13 residues. Looked up from germline, CDR1 is LNHDA and CDR2 is SQIVND (reference sequence). Written as DNA, the CDR3 is TGTGCCAGTAGTTACCGGGGAAACTATGGCTACACCTTC. This encodes CASSYRGNYGYTF.

This clone showed up just once. The chain combines TRBV19 with TRBJ1-6, with D perhaps TRBD1 (6 bases). The germline gives CDR1 LNHDA, CDR2 SQIVND (reference sequence). CDR3 length: 13 residues. With 6 bases removed from V and 8 bases from J, the gap between germline ends came to 11 bases. The CDR3 sequence: CASRNYRDSPLHF. In DNA form, the CDR3 reads TGTGCCAGTAGAAACTACAGGGATTCACCCCTCCACTTT.

The CDR3 DNA reads TGTGCCAGCAGCTTAGTAGGCGGGAAAATGCATTTT. This encodes CASSLVGGKMHF. The chain employs TRBV7-6 and TRBJ1-5; D remains ambiguous. This CDR3 spans 12 amino acids. The V end lost 1 base, the J end lost 15 bases, and 13 bases lay between the germline ends. The germline gives CDR1 SGHVS, CDR2 FNYEAQ.

This clone was recorded only once. This chain joins TRBV4-2 and TRBJ1-1; no definite D call. Germline lookup yields CDR1 LGHNA and CDR2 YNFKEQ. This CDR3 has 16 residues. The V end was cut by 4 bases, the J end by 1 base, with 16 bases between. CDR3 amino acids: CASSPKIHPSNTEAFF. The CDR3 region has the DNA TGTGCCAGCAGCCCAAAGATACATCCCTCGAACACTGAAGCTTTCTTT.

The chain uses TRBV5-1 and TRBJ2-3, with D possibly being TRBD1 or TRBD2 (5 bases each). Trimming pared 0 bases from V and 0 bases from J, leaving 5 bases between. CDR1 and CDR2 from the germline V gene are SGHRS and YFSETQ. This CDR3 comprises 14 residues. The CDR3 nucleotides read TGCGCCAGCAGCTTGGGGGACAGCACAGATACGCAGTATTTT. Its protein product is CASSLGDSTDTQYF. Supplemented by reference TRBV5-1 and TRBJ2-3, the full variable domain reads KAGVTQTPRYLIKTRGQQVTLSCSPISGHRSVSWYQQTPGQGLQFLFEYFSETQRNKGNFPGRFSGRQFSNSRSEMNVSTLELGDSALYLCASSLGDSTDTQYFGPGTRLTVL.

DNA of the CDR3: TGTGCCAGCAGCCAAGGACTCAACACCGGGGAGCTGTTTTTT. Its translation is CASSQGLNTGELFF. The V gene is TRBV4-2, the J gene TRBJ2-2; unclear D gene. The CDR3 has 14 amino acids. Trimming removed 1 base at V and 2 bases at J, with 5 bases between. Germline CDR1 reads LGHNA; CDR2 reads YNFKEQ.

J is TRBJ2-7 and V is TRBV7-9, with a weak D call TRBD1 (6 bases). The CDR3 length is 16 residues. Trimming took 4 bases from V and 3 from J, leaving 19 bases between them. Germline V gives CDR1 SEHNR, CDR2 FQNEAQ (reference sequence). This chain's CDR3 is CASSSPPGHLSYEQYF. For the CDR3, the DNA is TGTGCCAGCAGCTCCCCCCCGGGACATTTAAGCTACGAGCAGTACTTC. Full variable domain (missing parts from reference TRBV7-9 and TRBJ2-7): DTGVSQNPRHKITKRGQNVTFRCDPISEHNRLYWYRQTLGQGPEFLTYFQNEAQLEKSRLLSDRFSAERPKGSFSTLEIQRTEQGDSAMYLCASSSPPGHLSYEQYFGPGTRLTVT.

The genes are TRBV5-6 and TRBJ1-1; possible D gene TRBD1, 5 bases. The ends were cut back, 3 bases at V and 3 bases at J, with 15 bases in the middle. This CDR3 is 15 amino acids long. Looked up from germline, CDR1 is SGHDT and CDR2 is YYEEEE. The CDR3 DNA reads as TGTGCCAGCAGCTCCGTGGGGGTGAGGGACACTGAAGCTTTCTTT. Protein: CASSSVGVRDTEAFF.

V gene TRBV7-8 combines with J gene TRBJ2-3, with 10 bases identical to TRBD1. J gave up 4 bases and V 5 bases, and 3 bases lay outside the gene matches. The germline gives CDR1 SGHVS, CDR2 FQNEAQ. The CDR3 is 14 amino acids. CDR3 loop: CASSRDRGPDTQYF. In DNA, the CDR3 is TGTGCCAGCAGCCGGGACAGGGGTCCAGATACGCAGTATTTT.

The chain joins TRBV25-1 to TRBJ2-5; 9 positions match TRBD1. This CDR3 spans 15 amino acids. Unmatched junction bases numbered 5, after V lost 1 base and J lost 5 bases. CDR1 is MGHDK and CDR2 is SYGVNS in the germline V gene. The CDR3 sequence is CASSELGTGSETQYF. CDR3 coding DNA: TGTGCCAGCAGTGAATTGGGGACAGGGAGTGAGACCCAGTACTTC. The complete variable domain, with remaining parts taken from reference TRBV25-1 and TRBJ2-5, reads EADIYQTPRYLVIGTGKKITLECSQTMGHDKMYWYQQDPGMELHLIHYSYGVNSTEKGDLSSESTVSRIRTEHFPLTLESARPSHTSQYLCASSELGTGSETQYFGPGTRLLVL.

The table lists this clone with a count of one. The chain combines TRBV28 with TRBJ1-1, with D possibly TRBD1 on 6 matching bases. This CDR3 region has 11 residues. V was cut by 10 bases and J by 5 bases, with 11 bases left in between. Germline values: CDR1 MDHEN, CDR2 SYDVKM. DNA of the CDR3: TGTGCCACCTACAGGGTAACTGAAGCTTTCTTT. It translates to CATYRVTEAFF.

The V and J genes are TRBV19 and TRBJ2-7, with D unresolved. V gave up 5 bases and J gave up 2 bases, with 13 bases separating them. The CDR3 totals 14 residues. Germline CDR1 is LNHDA and CDR2 is SQIVND (reference sequence). CDR3 DNA sequence: TGTGCCAGTAGTCTAGGAGCCAGGACCTACGAGCAGTACTTC. Its translation is CASSLGARTYEQYF. The variable domain in full, with the rest retrieved from reference TRBV19 and TRBJ2-7, is DGGITQSPKYLFRKEGQNVTLSCEQNLNHDAMYWYRQDPGQGLRLIYYSQIVNDFQKGDIAEGYSVSREKKESFPLTVTSAQKNPTAFYLCASSLGARTYEQYFGPGTRLTVT.

The gene calls are TRBV28 and TRBJ2-7; TRBD2 agrees at 7 bases. V lost 6 bases, J lost 7 bases, and 15 bases stayed unmatched. CDR3 size: 15 residues. CDR1 MDHEN and CDR2 SYDVKM come from the germline V gene. CDR3 residues: CASSTSGRIFGEQYF. The CDR3, as DNA: TGTGCCAGCAGCACCTCCGGGAGGATCTTCGGGGAGCAGTACTTC.

The CDR3 DNA sequence: TGTGCCAGAAGCTTCCAAAGGGGCTACGACAGGGGGCGAGCCTGCTCCTACGAGCAGTACTTC. This encodes CARSFQRGYDRGRACSYEQYF. The rearrangement uses TRBV5-3 and TRBJ2-7; 10 bases line up with TRBD1. TRBV5-3 has ORF status, its function being uncertain. Losses at the gene ends were 2 bases for V and 0 bases for J; bases not matched to a gene: 20. The length of the CDR3 is 21 residues.

V is TRBV28 and J is TRBJ2-2; 7 bases line up with TRBD1. V shed 7 bases, J shed 4 bases, and the junction held 9 bases outside the gene matches. CDR3 length equals 15 residues. Germline values: CDR1 MDHEN, CDR2 SYDVKM. The CDR3 DNA reads TGTGCCAGCATCATAGGGGGCGCTGGCACCGGGGAGCTGTTTTTT. Translating gives CASIIGGAGTGELFF.